Listed below are T cell receptor beta chains from one sample, sequenced in a study of human T cells and chemical hapten exposure. TCRdb processed the RACE reads anew with MiXCR; each CDR3 protein has one entry. The sample yields more than 250,000 distinct CDR3 sequences, 7.5% to 9% seen once. Source: whole blood, taken in connection with sensitization to the hapten diphenylcyclopropenone (DPC). Receptor source: a woman aged 40 to 50 with alopecia areata. Some clones in this sample may be carry-over from other donors' samples. Both conserved end residues are trimmed from each CDR3. Fields, in order: J gene, V gene, CDR3 protein.

J: TRBJ2-2; V: TRBV11-2; CDR3: ASSPLGLRELF
J: TRBJ1-2; V: TRBV12-3/TRBV12-4; CDR3: AGSLSGIGYT
J: TRBJ2-3; V: TRBV6-5; CDR3: ASSPNKLVADTQY
J: TRBJ1-1; V: TRBV4-3; CDR3: ASSQRHGLDTEAF
J: TRBJ2-1; V: TRBV7-6; CDR3: ASSLVSGQYNEQF
J: TRBJ2-1; V: TRBV3-1; CDR3: ASRQTREQF
J: TRBJ2-4; V: TRBV7-2; CDR3: ASSFPMSAKNIQY
J: TRBJ1-2; V: TRBV11-2; CDR3: ASSAQAQGAGYGYT
J: TRBJ2-3; V: TRBV3-1; CDR3: ASSRNTGDTQY
J: TRBJ2-7; V: TRBV9; CDR3: ASSVVGTYEQY